The sequence of this TCR beta chain was determined in a study of T-cell memory formation after mild COVID-19. Regarding the study as a whole: Memory from before infection featured some responding clones, which suggests cross-reactive memory joined. While clones contracting from day 15 to 85 were balanced between CD4 and CD8, later expanders leaned CD4+.

TCRdb re-derived calls from the 5' RACE reads in MiXCR, one entry per CDR3 protein. The sample lists fewer than 250,000 distinct CDR3 sequences; 27% were seen once. The CDR3 is made up of 15 amino acids. The germline CDR1 and CDR2 sequences are SGHTA and FQGNSA. The V gene end was trimmed by 4 bases and the J gene end by 4 bases; junction bases not matched to a gene: 8. To note about this clonotype: The antigen is unknown.

This receptor was obtained from an adult woman who had mild COVID-19 (a few samples of this study predate the infection). Cell type and time point are not known. The chain uses TRBV7-2 and TRBJ2-7, with 9 positions matching TRBD1. The specimen was PBMCs or a T cell subset sorted from them (not recorded which). This CDR3 is CASSSTGTGWYEQYF. The CDR3 coding sequence is TGTGCCAGCAGCTCGACTGGGACAGGGTGGTACGAGCAGTACTTC.